The 12 T cell receptor beta chains presented below share a single source sample, sequenced in a study of blood T cell repertoires in COVID-19. Clones were sequenced by immunoSEQ multiplex PCR, and TCRdb holds only the in-frame ones, with some missing. Of more than 110,000 clones in the sample, 80% to 85% were seen once. The source material was peripheral blood. The receptors come from a human donor in a cohort sampled during active COVID-19.

This clone was observed a handful of times. The chain couples TRBV7-3 to TRBJ2-1, with 9 nucleotides matching TRBD1. This CDR3 spans 17 amino acids. J lost 1 base, V lost 2 bases, and 6 bases had no gene match. Germline lookup yields CDR1 SGHTA and CDR2 FQGTGA. The CDR3 DNA reads as TGTGCCAGCAGCTTAGAGACAGGGGGTCGATCCTACAATGAGCAGTTCTTC. It codes for CASSLETGGRSYNEQFF.

On this clone: This may be a read error: a much more frequent sequence differs by one nucleotide. The chain recombines TRBV2 with TRBJ1-3; D may be TRBD1 (6 bases). Germline V gives CDR1 SNHLY, CDR2 FYNNEI. The CDR3 runs to 14 residues. V was clipped by 6 bases and J by 0 bases, with 9 bases between them. The CDR3 spells CASSFRGSGNTIYF. The CDR3 DNA follows: TGTGCCAGCAGCTTCAGGGGCTCTGGAAACACCATATATTTT.

The chain is built from TRBV24-1 and TRBJ1-1; 10 nucleotides line up with TRBD1. The CDR3 totals 15 residues. The junction had 1 base not matched to a gene; V was cut back by 3 bases and J by 1 base. CDR1 KGHDR and CDR2 SFDVKD come from the germline V gene. The CDR3 loop reads CATSDRTGGNTEAFF. In nucleotides, the CDR3 is TGTGCCACCAGTGATAGGACAGGGGGGAACACTGAAGCTTTCTTT.

This clone has only one observation. The chain couples TRBV9 to TRBJ2-3, with TRBD2 matching over 12 bases. This CDR3 comprises 16 residues. Unmatched junction bases numbered 4, after V lost 4 bases and J lost 1 base. Germline CDR1 is SGDLS and CDR2 is YYNGEE. CDR3 protein: CASSSGLAGRTDTQYF. The CDR3 bases are TGTGCCAGCAGCTCAGGACTAGCGGGGCGCACAGATACGCAGTATTTT.

The rearrangement links TRBV14 to TRBJ1-1, with D perhaps TRBD1 (5 bases). V shed 0 bases and J shed 5 bases, with 10 bases lying between them. The germline gives CDR1 SGHDN, CDR2 FVKESK. There are 14 residues in the CDR3. The CDR3 coding sequence is TGTGCCAGCAGCCAAGACAGGGCAATTACTGAAGCTTTCTTT. Translation: CASSQDRAITEAFF.

This chain joins TRBV5-4 and TRBJ2-1; TRBD2 might be the D (5 bases). CDR1 SGHNT and CDR2 YYREEE come from the germline V gene (reference sequence). The CDR3 totals 17 residues. Trimming stripped 0 bases from V and 7 bases from J, with 20 bases between. CDR3 DNA: TGTGCCAGCAGCTTGGGTGCTAGCTATTTACCTTCAAATGAGCAGTTCTTC. Protein product: CASSLGASYLPSNEQFF. Based on the CDR3 plus reference TRBV5-4 and TRBJ2-1, the full variable domain is ETGVTQSPTHLIKTRGQQVTLRCSSQSGHNTVSWYQQALGQGPQFIFQYYREEENGRGNFPPRFSGLQFPNYSSELNVNALELDDSALYLCASSLGASYLPSNEQFFGPGTRLTVL.

The chain couples TRBV28 to TRBJ1-5, with 9 nucleotides matching TRBD1. This CDR3 comprises 16 residues. Germline V CDR1 and CDR2: MDHEN, SYDVKM. With V trimmed by 4 bases and J by 7 bases, 11 bases remained unmatched. This chain's CDR3 is CASSSKEQGAKQPQHF. CDR3 DNA sequence: TGTGCCAGCAGTTCGAAAGAACAGGGGGCGAAACAGCCCCAGCATTTT.

V usage is TRBV29-1 and J usage is TRBJ1-1; TRBD1 agrees at 7 bases. Losses at the gene ends were 4 bases for V and 7 bases for J; bases not matched to a gene: 6. Germline-derived CDR1 and CDR2 are SQVTM and ANQGSEA. The CDR3 loop spans 12 amino acids. CDR3 bases: TGCAGCGTTGGGACAGGTAGCTTTGAAGCTTTCTTT. This gives the protein CSVGTGSFEAFF. Drawing the rest from reference TRBV29-1 and TRBJ1-1, the complete variable domain is SAVISQKPSRDICQRGTSLTIQCQVDSQVTMMFWYRQQPGQSLTLIATANQGSEATYESGFVIDKFPISRPNLTFSTLTVSNMSPEDSSIYLCSVGTGSFEAFFGQGTRLTVV.

This chain connects TRBV11-2 to TRBJ1-2; TRBD1 matches at 10 bases. V shed 4 bases, J shed 3 bases, and the junction held 5 bases outside the gene matches. The CDR3 has 15 amino acids. The germline V gene encodes CDR1 SGHAT and CDR2 FQNNGV. The CDR3 loop reads CASSSDRGQDYGYTF. In DNA, the CDR3 is TGTGCCAGCAGCTCCGACAGGGGGCAGGACTATGGCTACACCTTC.

The J gene is TRBJ1-2, the V gene TRBV6-5, with a tentative D call TRBD1 (6 bases). The germline gives CDR1 MNHEY, CDR2 SVGAGI. This CDR3 is built from 14 residues. V dropped 8 bases and J dropped 5 bases, with 18 bases sitting between them. The CDR3 bases are TGTGCCAGCCGAATAACAGGGAGGGGATATGGCTACACCTTC. Residues: CASRITGRGYGYTF.

Only one count was recorded for this clone. The J gene is TRBJ2-2, the V gene TRBV5-1; TRBD2 agrees at 8 bases. CDR1 and CDR2 from the germline V gene are SGHRS and YFSETQ. With 3 bases clipped from V and 0 bases from J, the junction kept 1 base outside the gene matches. CDR3 length: 15 residues. In nucleotides, the CDR3 is TGCGCCAGCAGCTCGGGACTAGCGAACACCGGGGAGCTGTTTTTT. Its protein product is CASSSGLANTGELFF.

This chain connects TRBV29-1 to TRBJ2-3, with no clear D. Germline values: CDR1 SQVTM, CDR2 ANQGSEA. V was cut by 8 bases and J by 3 bases, with 6 bases left in between. The CDR3 length is 10 residues. This chain's CDR3 is CSTDTDTQYF. The CDR3 DNA sequence: TGCAGCACTGATACAGATACGCAGTATTTT.